Only one count was recorded for the clone carrying this T cell receptor beta chain. The V and J ends lost 1 base and 8 bases respectively, with 23 bases between them. The CDR3 consists of 17 residues. Germline V gene data show CDR1 as LGHNA and CDR2 as YNFKEQ. Assay: immunoSEQ multiplex PCR; the TCRdb copy retains only in-frame clones and omits some. This sample has some 78,000 clones; 94% occur once, and the top ten carry over 0.2%. The data belong to a study of technical replicates of blood from a handful of donors. The receptor comes from a human donor in good health. The sample comprised T cells isolated from PBMCs. The rearrangement joins TRBV4-2 to TRBJ1-1, with D perhaps matching TRBD1 (6 bases). CDR3 protein: CASSQGARGQSKREAFF. CDR3 DNA sequence: TGTGCCAGCAGCCAAGGGGCCAGGGGTCAAAGCAAGAGAGAAGCTTTCTTT.